This TCR beta chain originates from a study of T cell repertoires in cytomegalovirus infection. Study details: Public TCR beta signatures provided an indication of both CMV infection and a matching HLA type.

This clonotype came up many times. Its antigen remains unidentified. Broader study findings: Ex vivo, HLA-C-restricted CMV-specific TCR beta clonotypes prevailed over the rest of the response.

TCRdb used MiXCR to reprocess the reads, holding one entry per CDR3 protein. Here the sample spans about 740,000 distinct CDR3 sequences, roughly a third being singletons. The CDR3 is made up of 14 amino acids. With V trimmed by 8 bases and J by 3 bases, 7 bases remained unmatched. Germline lookup yields CDR1 KGHSH and CDR2 LQKENI. The TCR originated in a human donor in good health (CMV status not recorded). Some clones in this sample may be carry-over from other donors' samples. The gene calls are TRBV18 and TRBJ2-7; 10 bases fit TRBD2. The sample was PBMCs. The CDR3 region has the DNA TGTGCCAGCCTTGAGCGGGAGGGCCTCTACGAGCAGTACTTC. Its translation is CASLEREGLYEQYF.